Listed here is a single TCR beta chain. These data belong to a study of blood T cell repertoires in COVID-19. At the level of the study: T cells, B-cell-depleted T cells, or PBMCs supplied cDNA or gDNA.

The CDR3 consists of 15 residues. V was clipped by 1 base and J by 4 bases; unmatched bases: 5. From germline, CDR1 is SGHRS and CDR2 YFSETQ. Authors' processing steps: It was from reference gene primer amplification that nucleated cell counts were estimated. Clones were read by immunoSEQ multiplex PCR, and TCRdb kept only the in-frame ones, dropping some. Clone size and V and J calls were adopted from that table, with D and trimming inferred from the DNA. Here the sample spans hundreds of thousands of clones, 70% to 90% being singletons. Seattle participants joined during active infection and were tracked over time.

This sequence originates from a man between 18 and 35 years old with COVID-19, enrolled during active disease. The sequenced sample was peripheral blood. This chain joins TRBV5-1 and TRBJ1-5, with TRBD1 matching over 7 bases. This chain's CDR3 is CASSLLGQPNQPQHF. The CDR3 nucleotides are TGCGCCAGCAGCTTGTTGGGACAGCCTAATCAGCCCCAGCATTTT.